This T cell receptor beta chain was retrieved from a study of T cell responses to AZD1222 COVID-19 vaccine. Generated by immunoSEQ multiplex PCR, the TCRdb table keeps only in-frame clones and is missing some. This sample has 150,000 to 200,000 clones, with 85% to 95% found just once. The ends were cut back, 5 bases at V and 5 bases at J, with 21 bases in the middle. The CDR3 has 16 amino acids. CDR1 and CDR2 from the germline V gene are LNHNV and YYDKDF (reference sequence). The sequences come from peripheral blood, collected on day 0 of AZD1222 vaccination. The chain links TRBV15 to TRBJ1-1, with a possible D match to TRBD1 (6 bases). The receptor comes from an adult in good health. The CDR3 DNA follows: TGTGCCACCAGCCACCCTGCGGGGGCATCACTGACTGAAGCTTTCTTT. It translates to CATSHPAGASLTEAFF.